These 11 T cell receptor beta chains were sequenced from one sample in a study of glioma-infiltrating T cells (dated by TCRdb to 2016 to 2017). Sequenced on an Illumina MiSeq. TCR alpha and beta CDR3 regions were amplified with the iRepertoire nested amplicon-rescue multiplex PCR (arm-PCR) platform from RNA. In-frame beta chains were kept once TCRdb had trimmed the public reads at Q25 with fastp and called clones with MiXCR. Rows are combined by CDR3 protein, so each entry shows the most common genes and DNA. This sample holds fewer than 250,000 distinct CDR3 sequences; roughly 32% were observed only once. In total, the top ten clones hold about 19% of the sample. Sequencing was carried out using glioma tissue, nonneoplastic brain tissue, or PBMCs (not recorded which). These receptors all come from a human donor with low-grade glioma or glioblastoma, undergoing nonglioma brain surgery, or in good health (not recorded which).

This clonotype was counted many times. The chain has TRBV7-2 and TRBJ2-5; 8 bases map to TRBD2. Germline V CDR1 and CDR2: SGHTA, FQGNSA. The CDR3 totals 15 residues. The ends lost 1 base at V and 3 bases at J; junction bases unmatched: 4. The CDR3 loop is CASSLGGLEKETQYF. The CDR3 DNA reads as TGTGCCAGCAGCTTAGGGGGACTAGAAAAAGAGACCCAGTACTTC.

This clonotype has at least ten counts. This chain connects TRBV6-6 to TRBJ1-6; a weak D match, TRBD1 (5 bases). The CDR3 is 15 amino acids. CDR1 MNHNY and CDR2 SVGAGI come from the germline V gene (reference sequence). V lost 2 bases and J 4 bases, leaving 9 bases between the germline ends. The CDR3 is CASSYGTDYNSPLHF. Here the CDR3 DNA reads TGTGCCAGCAGTTACGGGACTGATTATAATTCACCCCTCCACTTT.

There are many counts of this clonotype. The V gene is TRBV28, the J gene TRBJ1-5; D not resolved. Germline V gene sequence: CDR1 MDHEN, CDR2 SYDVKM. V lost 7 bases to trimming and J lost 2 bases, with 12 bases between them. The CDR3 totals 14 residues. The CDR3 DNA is TGTGCCAGCACCTTTTCAGCGGGCAATCAGCCCCAGCATTTT. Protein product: CASTFSAGNQPQHF.

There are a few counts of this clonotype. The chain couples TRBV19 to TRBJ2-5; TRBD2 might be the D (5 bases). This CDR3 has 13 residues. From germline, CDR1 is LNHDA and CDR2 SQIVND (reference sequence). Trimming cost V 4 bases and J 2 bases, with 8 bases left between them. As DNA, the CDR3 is TGTGCCAGTAGTAACCAGCGGCAAGAGACCCAGTACTTC. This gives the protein CASSNQRQETQYF.

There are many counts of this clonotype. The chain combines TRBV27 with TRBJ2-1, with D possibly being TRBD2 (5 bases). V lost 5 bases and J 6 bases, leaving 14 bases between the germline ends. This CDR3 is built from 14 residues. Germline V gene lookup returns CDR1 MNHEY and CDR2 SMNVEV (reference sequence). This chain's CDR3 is CASSPARTRNEQFF. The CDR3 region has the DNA TGTGCCAGCAGTCCTGCCCGGACTCGCAATGAGCAGTTCTTC.

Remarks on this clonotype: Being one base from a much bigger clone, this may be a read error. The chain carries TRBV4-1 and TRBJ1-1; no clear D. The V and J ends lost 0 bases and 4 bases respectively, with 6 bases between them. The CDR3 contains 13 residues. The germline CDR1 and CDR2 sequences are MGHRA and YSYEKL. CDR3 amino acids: CASSQDWVTEAFF. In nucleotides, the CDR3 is TGCGCCAGCAGCCAAGACTGGGTCACTGAAGCTTTCTTT.

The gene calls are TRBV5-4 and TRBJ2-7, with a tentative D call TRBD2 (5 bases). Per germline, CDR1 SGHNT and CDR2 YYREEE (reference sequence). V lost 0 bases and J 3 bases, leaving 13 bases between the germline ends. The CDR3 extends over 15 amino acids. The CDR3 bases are TGTGCCAGCAGCTTGGGGTCGGGAAAGGGCTACGAGCAGTACTTC. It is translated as CASSLGSGKGYEQYF.

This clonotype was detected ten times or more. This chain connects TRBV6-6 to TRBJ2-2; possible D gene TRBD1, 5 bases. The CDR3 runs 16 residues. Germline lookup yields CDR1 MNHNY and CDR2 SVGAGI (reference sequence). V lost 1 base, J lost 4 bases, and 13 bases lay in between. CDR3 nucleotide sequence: TGTGCCAGCAGTTACTTCTCTAGGCAGGGCACCGGGGAGCTGTTTTTT. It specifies CASSYFSRQGTGELFF.

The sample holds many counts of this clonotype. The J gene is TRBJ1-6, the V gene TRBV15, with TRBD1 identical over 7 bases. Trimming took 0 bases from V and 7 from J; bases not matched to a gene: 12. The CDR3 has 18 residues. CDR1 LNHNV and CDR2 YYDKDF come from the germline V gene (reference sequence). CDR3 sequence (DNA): TGTGCCACCAGCAGAGAAAGTGGGTACGGGACAGACAATTCACCCCTCCACTTT. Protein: CATSRESGYGTDNSPLHF.

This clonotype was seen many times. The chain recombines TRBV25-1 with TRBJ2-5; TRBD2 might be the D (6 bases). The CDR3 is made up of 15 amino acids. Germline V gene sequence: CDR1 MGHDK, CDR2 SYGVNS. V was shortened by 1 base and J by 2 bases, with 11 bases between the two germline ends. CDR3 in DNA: TGTGCCAGCAGTGAATTTGGAGGGAAGCAAGAGACCCAGTACTTC. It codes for CASSEFGGKQETQYF.

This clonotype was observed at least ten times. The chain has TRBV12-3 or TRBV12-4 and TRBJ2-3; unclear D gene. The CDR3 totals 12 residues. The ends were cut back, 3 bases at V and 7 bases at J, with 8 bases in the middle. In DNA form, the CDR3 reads TGTGCCAGCAGTTTTTGGGGAAATACGCAGTATTTT. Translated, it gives CASSFWGNTQYF.